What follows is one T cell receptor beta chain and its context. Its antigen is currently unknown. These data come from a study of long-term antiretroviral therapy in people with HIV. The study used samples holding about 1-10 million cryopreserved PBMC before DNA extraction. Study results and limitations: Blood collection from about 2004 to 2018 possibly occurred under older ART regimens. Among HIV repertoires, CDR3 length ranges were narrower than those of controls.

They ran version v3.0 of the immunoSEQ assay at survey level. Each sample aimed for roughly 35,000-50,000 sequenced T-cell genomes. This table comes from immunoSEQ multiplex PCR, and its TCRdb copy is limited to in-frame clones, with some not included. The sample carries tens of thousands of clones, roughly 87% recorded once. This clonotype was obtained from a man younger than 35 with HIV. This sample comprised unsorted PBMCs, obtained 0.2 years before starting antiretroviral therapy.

CDR3 nucleotide sequence: TGCGCCAGCAGCAGGGACAGTGGTGATACGAGCCCTGTATTGCAGTACTTC. Its protein is CASSRDSGDTSPVLQYF. The rearrangement joins TRBV5-1 to TRBJ2-7; 7 nucleotides agree with TRBD1. V lost 4 bases and J lost 9; bases outside the gene matches: 22. Germline assignment: CDR1 SGHRS and CDR2 YFSETQ. The CDR3 loop spans 17 amino acids.